Below are 18 T cell receptor beta chains sequenced from a single sample in a study of spatial heterogeneity in lung cancer. Time point noted: sample taken at primary tumor resection. The sequenced material consisted of unsorted whole RNA from tumor, nontumor lung or frozen PBMC. TCRdb fed the 5' RACE reads into MiXCR, producing one record per CDR3 protein. This table holds 3,500 to 4,500 distinct CDR3 sequences, about 53% found once. Material: PBMCs, obtained at surgery. The receptor source for this set is a female donor with early-stage non-small cell lung cancer.

Note on this clonotype: This beta chain lies outside the target of a library built for alpha chains; its clone size means little. The chain is built from TRBV20-1 and TRBJ2-5, with D unresolved. Germline V gene data show CDR1 as DFQATT and CDR2 as SNEGSKA (reference sequence). There are 13 residues in the CDR3. The V end lost 5 bases, the J end lost 5 bases, and 15 bases lay between the germline ends. CDR3 DNA: TGCAGTGCTGCCCCTGGTGCCGCCGAGACCCAGTACTTC. Its protein is CSAAPGAAETQYF.

This clonotype was recorded a few times. This beta chain is an unintended read in a library built for alpha chains; its size means little. The chain is built from TRBV12-3 or TRBV12-4 and TRBJ2-5; D may correspond to TRBD1 or TRBD2 (5 bases each). V lost 6 bases to trimming and J lost 4 bases, with 18 bases between them. CDR3 length: 15 amino acids. Here the CDR3 reads CASSPRQRVSETQYF. The CDR3 region has the DNA TGTGCCAGCAGCCCCAGACAGAGGGTTTCAGAGACCCAGTACTTC.

A word on this clonotype: Found in a library prepared for alpha chains, this beta chain is an off-target read, and its abundance has little meaning. This chain connects TRBV7-8 to TRBJ2-7; D uncertain. This CDR3 comprises 13 residues. CDR1 and CDR2 (germline): SGHVS, FQNEAQ. V was cut by 4 bases and J by 9 bases, with 16 bases left in between. The CDR3 reads CASSSPQAMAQYV. CDR3 nucleotide sequence: TGTGCCAGCAGCTCCCCGCAGGCCATGGCGCAGTACGTC.

About this clonotype: Within a library made for alpha chains, this beta chain is off target, and its count is uninformative. V is TRBV28 and J is TRBJ1-2; no definite D call. Trimming shortened V by 2 bases and J by 3 bases, and 10 bases separated the two germline ends. The CDR3 is 14 amino acids. Germline CDR1 is MDHEN and CDR2 is SYDVKM. The CDR3 is CASSLDTNHYGYTF. CDR3 DNA sequence: TGTGCCAGCAGTTTAGACACAAACCACTATGGCTACACCTTC.

On this clonotype itself: This beta chain slipped into a library made for alpha chains as a stray read, so its size is not meaningful. The V call is TRBV4-3, the J call TRBJ2-1, with 9 bases fitting TRBD2. Germline-derived CDR1 and CDR2 are LGHNA and YSLEER. V lost 2 bases to trimming and J lost 8 bases; unmatched junction nucleotides: 7. The CDR3 extends over 15 amino acids. CDR3: CASSQNPGTSYEQFF. CDR3 DNA sequence: TGCGCCAGCAGCCAAAACCCGGGGACTAGCTATGAGCAGTTCTTC.

Concerning this clonotype itself: Being off target in a library aimed at alpha chains, this beta chain has a size of little meaning. This chain connects TRBV10-3 to TRBJ2-7, with D perhaps TRBD2 (6 bases). Germline CDR1 reads ENHRY; CDR2 reads SYGVKD. V lost 6 bases to trimming and J lost 5 bases, with 20 bases between them. The CDR3 is 15 amino acids. The CDR3 region is CAISFIAPSGDEQYF. DNA of the CDR3: TGTGCCATCAGCTTTATAGCCCCTTCGGGGGACGAGCAGTACTTC.

Notes on this clonotype: This beta chain is an off-target read within a library intended for alpha chains, so its frequency means little. The J gene is TRBJ2-7, the V gene TRBV20-1; D call uncertain. The CDR3 is 11 amino acids. From germline, CDR1 is DFQATT and CDR2 SNEGSKA (reference sequence). The V end lost 1 base, the J end lost 6 bases, and 7 bases lay between the germline ends. The CDR3 nucleotides are TGCAGTGCTAGAGCTGAACCCGAGCAGTACTTC. The encoded protein is CSARAEPEQYF.

This clonotype was detected a few times. Being off target in a library aimed at alpha chains, this beta chain has a size of little meaning. The J gene is TRBJ2-7, the V gene TRBV13; 8 bases are a match to TRBD2. Trimming took 6 bases from V and 5 from J; bases not matched to a gene: 15. Germline-derived CDR1 and CDR2 are PRHDT and FYEKMQ (reference sequence). The CDR3 is 16 residues long. In DNA, the CDR3 is TGTGCCAGCAGTTTGACGGGAGGGTCGCGAGGGGACGAGCAGTACTTC. Protein sequence: CASSLTGGSRGDEQYF.

Points on this clonotype: A library made for alpha chains picked up this beta chain off target, so its size means little. This sequence joins TRBV7-2 and TRBJ2-3; 9 bases are a match to TRBD2. The CDR3 is made up of 17 amino acids. Losses at the gene ends were 1 base for V and 2 bases for J; bases not matched to a gene: 7. The V gene's germline CDR1 is SGHTA and CDR2 FQGNSA. Here the CDR3 DNA reads TGTGCCAGCAGCTTAGTCGGTAGCGGGAGCCTCACAGATACGCAGTATTTT. This sequence encodes CASSLVGSGSLTDTQYF.

Worth noting for this clonotype: This beta chain turned up in a library designed for alpha chains; as an off-target read, its abundance says little. The V call is TRBV3-1, the J call TRBJ2-5; D possibly uses TRBD1 or TRBD2 (6 bases each). V lost 2 bases, J lost 2 bases, and 12 bases lay in between. Germline-derived CDR1 and CDR2 are LGHDT and YNNKEL (reference sequence). The CDR3 runs to 15 residues. CDR3 coding DNA: TGTGCCAGCAGCCAAATGGGGGGCAGGCAAGAGACCCAGTACTTC. Its protein product is CASSQMGGRQETQYF.

As concerns this clonotype: With the library built for alpha chains, this beta chain is off target and its frequency is not meaningful. This chain uses TRBV4-3 with TRBJ2-3; maybe TRBD2 (5 bases). Between the trimmed V and J ends, which lost 3 bases and 2 bases, there was a span of 18 bases. CDR1 and CDR2 (germline): LGHNA, YSLEER. The CDR3 has 17 residues. CDR3 DNA sequence: TGCGCCAGCAGCCAGGATCTAGCTGGCGGTCCCACAGATACGCAGTATTTT. The encoded protein is CASSQDLAGGPTDTQYF.

This clonotype came up a few times. This beta chain turned up in a library designed for alpha chains; as an off-target read, its abundance says little. The rearrangement links TRBV5-6 to TRBJ2-7; 8 nucleotides match TRBD2. Trimming removed 2 bases from V and 3 bases from J; junction bases left unmatched: 4. The germline V gene has CDR1 SGHDT and CDR2 YYEEEE. CDR3 length: 14 amino acids. CDR3 sequence: CASSLAGARYEQYF. CDR3 DNA sequence: TGTGCCAGCAGCTTAGCGGGAGCGCGCTACGAGCAGTACTTC.

This clonotype occurred a few times. This beta chain slipped into a library made for alpha chains as a stray read, so its size is not meaningful. The chain combines TRBV27 with TRBJ2-3; D is uncertain. Germline lookup yields CDR1 MNHEY and CDR2 SMNVEV (reference sequence). Between the trimmed V and J ends, which lost 6 bases and 6 bases, there was a span of 7 bases. The CDR3 runs 11 residues. The CDR3 sequence is CASSLWDTQYF. The DNA for the CDR3 is TGTGCCAGCAGCCTTTGGGATACGCAGTATTTT.

Comments on this clonotype: For a library built for alpha chains, this beta chain is a stray read; little rests on its size. The gene calls are TRBV7-2 and TRBJ2-1; maybe TRBD2 (5 bases). V lost 5 bases and J 1 base, leaving 12 bases between the germline ends. Germline V gives CDR1 SGHTA, CDR2 FQGNSA. This CDR3 is built from 15 residues. CDR3 loop: CASSPVGRSYNEQFF. DNA for the CDR3: TGTGCCAGCAGCCCTGTTGGGAGATCCTACAATGAGCAGTTCTTC. Variable domain in full (rest from reference TRBV7-2 and TRBJ2-1): GAGVSQSPSNKVTEKGKDVELRCDPISGHTALYWYRQSLGQGLEFLIYFQGNSAPDKSGLPSDRFSAERTGGSVSTLTIQRTQQEDSAVYLCASSPVGRSYNEQFFGPGTRLTVL.

With respect to this clonotype: This beta chain appears as a stray read in a library generated for alpha chains; its size is not informative. The V call is TRBV6-5, the J call TRBJ1-6; no firm D call. V was pared by 4 bases and J by 17 bases, with 15 bases between. The length of the CDR3 is 12 residues. Germline V CDR1 and CDR2: MNHEY, SVGAGI. The DNA of the CDR3 is TGTGCCAGCAGTTCAACGAATCACGGGTTCCACTTT. Residues: CASSSTNHGFHF.

This clonotype was observed a few times. Little can be read into the size of this beta chain, an off-target read in a library designed for alpha chains. The chain uses TRBV7-9 and TRBJ2-1; maybe TRBD2 (6 bases). V lost 4 bases, J lost 8 bases, and 18 bases lay in between. Germline assignment: CDR1 SEHNR and CDR2 FQNEAQ (reference sequence). The CDR3 runs 15 residues. Written as DNA, the CDR3 is TGTGCCAGCAGCTCTCGGGGGACCGAAAGGGATGAGCAGTTCTTC. Translating gives CASSSRGTERDEQFF.

Worth noting for this clonotype: This beta chain slipped into a library made for alpha chains as a stray read, so its size is not meaningful. The V and J genes are TRBV20-1 and TRBJ2-1; D possibly corresponds to TRBD2 (5 bases). V lost 5 bases and J 6 bases, leaving 14 bases between the germline ends. Germline V gene data show CDR1 as DFQATT and CDR2 as SNEGSKA (reference sequence). This CDR3 spans 13 amino acids. CDR3 loop: CSAVTGKGNEQFF. In DNA form, the CDR3 reads TGCAGTGCTGTTACCGGGAAAGGCAATGAGCAGTTCTTC.

This clonotype was seen more than once but under ten times. The size of this beta chain means little, since it is a stray read in a library made for alpha chains. This chain uses TRBV28 with TRBJ2-3; D is unresolved. Germline V gene data show CDR1 as MDHEN and CDR2 as SYDVKM. This CDR3 is 12 amino acids long. V was shortened by 6 bases and J by 4 bases, with 8 bases between the two germline ends. The CDR3 here is CASSLGADTQYF. CDR3 bases: TGTGCCAGCAGCCTTGGGGCAGATACGCAGTATTTT.